Listed below are T cell receptor beta chains from one sample, sequenced in a study of blood T cell repertoires in COVID-19. Measured with immunoSEQ multiplex PCR; TCRdb has only the in-frame clones, and not every one. The table records about 140,000 clones, around four fifths of them present only once. Sequenced material: PBMCs or T cells enriched from blood (not recorded which). Every receptor here comes from a man aged 65 to 79 who had been exposed to COVID-19. Each CDR3 is given with its conserved first and last residue. Each record gives: J gene, V gene, CDR3 protein.

TRBJ1-5 TRBV15 CATSRDQYQPQHF
TRBJ1-2 TRBV6-2/TRBV6-3 CASSYSRGNGYTF
TRBJ1-2 TRBV4-3 CASSPPFSNYGYTF
TRBJ2-7 TRBV19 CASRHSERTYEQYF
TRBJ2-2 TRBV21-1 CASSKRRTSNTGELFF
TRBJ2-1 TRBV25-1 CASNPDRGRGEQFF
TRBJ2-7 TRBV6-1 CASSDTGGPYEQYF
TRBJ1-2 TRBV28 CASNPSGGNYGYTF
TRBJ1-6 TRBV9 CASSEDRVDSPLHF
TRBJ1-1 TRBV10-3 CAISEGQGMGTEAFF
TRBJ1-3 TRBV7-9 CASSLGSGGTIYF
TRBJ2-7 TRBV28 CASSGQGYEQYF
TRBJ1-2 TRBV28 CASSSGSQYGYTF
TRBJ1-3 TRBV25-1 CASSPGGLSSGNTIYF
TRBJ2-7 TRBV3-1/TRBV3-2 CASKGLAYEQYF
TRBJ2-2 TRBV7-9 CASSLQGGEVTGELFF
TRBJ2-2 TRBV18 CASSPPVGPNTGELFF